The rows below give T cell receptor beta chains drawn from one sample of a study of shared clonotypes between healthy human individuals. The data were produced by immunoSEQ multiplex PCR, yet TCRdb's version contains in-frame clones alone and is incomplete. The sample gives roughly 2,500,000 clones, approximately 93% of which show up once; 0.36% is in the top ten. Sequenced material: naive CD4+ T cells from PBMCs. Every receptor here comes from a man between 18 and 29 years old in good health. Some clones in this sample may be carry-over from other donors' samples. Each CDR3 is given without its conserved first and last residue.

len,v_gene,j_gene,CDR3aa
11,TRBV10-3,TRBJ1-3,AISDYSGNTIY
15,TRBV28,TRBJ1-5,ASRLAVRKKGNQPQH
16,TRBV21-1,TRBJ2-7,ASSKAALRSGGSYEQY
12,TRBV15,TRBJ2-7,ATSSRLAAYEQY
14,TRBV27,TRBJ2-3,ASSLGAGRRTDTQY
13,TRBV19,TRBJ2-6,ATSRETAGANVLT
14,TRBV6-5,TRBJ2-3,ASSYEGPVSTDTQY
11,TRBV28,TRBJ2-7,ASTGGYSYEQY
13,TRBV19,TRBJ2-1,ASRPPGQGGHEQF
15,TRBV4-3,TRBJ2-1,ASSQSPPGLAGYEQF
15,TRBV27,TRBJ1-5,ASSTFSGQDSNQPQH
12,TRBV7-2,TRBJ2-3,ASSLAGGADTQY
13,TRBV25-1,TRBJ2-2,ASRGDNTFTGELF
14,TRBV27,TRBJ2-1,ASTLLASGRTSEQF
12,TRBV5-1,TRBJ2-5,ASSLAQNQETQY
14,TRBV4-1,TRBJ1-3,ASSQEQGVGGNTIY
10,TRBV10-3,TRBJ2-7,AIRTGSYEQY
15,TRBV7-3,TRBJ2-1,ASSLTQEVPSYNEQF
15,TRBV5-4,TRBJ1-2,ASSVTGGGGANYGYT
13,TRBV28,TRBJ1-5,ASSLNRVIIQPQH
14,TRBV19,TRBJ2-2,ASSRVGSPNTGELF
10,TRBV6-1,TRBJ2-2,AAGAKGGELF
13,TRBV10-3,TRBJ2-3,AISELAADTDTQY
15,TRBV14,TRBJ2-2,ASSPIPGTSWGRELF
11,TRBV5-8,TRBJ2-3,ASSLPGTDTQY
13,TRBV2,TRBJ2-1,ASRKGLAAYNEQF
11,TRBV4-3,TRBJ1-1,ASSQVNWSEAF
12,TRBV27,TRBJ2-7,ASSRGQRTYEQY
11,TRBV6-5,TRBJ1-2,ASRRTEPYGYT
13,TRBV6-6,TRBJ1-1,ASSGPGTGKIGAF
13,TRBV5-1,TRBJ2-3,ASSLAGPSTDTQY
12,TRBV6-5,TRBJ1-3,ASRIRIGSNTIY
12,TRBV29-1,TRBJ2-1,SALADYPYNEQF
12,TRBV11-3,TRBJ1-1,ASSRGPGSTEAF
11,TRBV7-6,TRBJ2-5,ASSLRVRETQY
13,TRBV11-2,TRBJ1-1,ASSLVRDWWAEAF
10,TRBV28,TRBJ1-4,AILAGDEKLF
14,TRBV5-1,TRBJ1-1,ASIPFPGLMNTEAF
14,TRBV7-8,TRBJ2-1,ASSLSNGGRSAEQF
13,TRBV7-3,TRBJ2-3,ASRIGLYATDTQY
12,TRBV30,TRBJ1-1,AWSVRGGITEAF
13,TRBV11-2,TRBJ1-3,ASSLIDRVANTIY
12,TRBV29-1,TRBJ2-2,SAIVETNTGELF
10,TRBV15,TRBJ1-2,ATSRGAKGYT
13,TRBV19,TRBJ1-1,ASSIVQGRHTEAF
10,TRBV7-2,TRBJ2-5,ASSLAQETQY
14,TRBV4-1,TRBJ2-3,ASSQGSAGAVDTQY
11,TRBV30,TRBJ1-1,AWDRGMNTEAF
13,TRBV5-1,TRBJ2-2,ASSLAIANTGELF
12,TRBV29-1,TRBJ1-1,NALGWGGNTEAF
14,TRBV7-7,TRBJ2-7,ASSLVPTGSSYEQY
13,TRBV7-9,TRBJ2-1,ASSLLASSYNEQF
15,TRBV5-1,TRBJ2-2,ASRRILAGSNTGELF
14,TRBV7-9,TRBJ2-7,ASSLEGRTDHYEQY
11,TRBV28,TRBJ2-3,ASWDRATDTQY
11,TRBV9,TRBJ2-3,ASSVAGTDTQY
14,TRBV11-2,TRBJ2-1,ASSHGGLAGADEQF
16,TRBV14,TRBJ2-1,ASSPFPRAGGPYNEQF
11,TRBV30,TRBJ1-1,AWNLGVSAEAF